This is a list of T cell receptor beta chains from one sample in a study of shared clonotypes between healthy human individuals. The method was immunoSEQ multiplex PCR; TCRdb's version includes in-frame clones alone and lacks a portion of them. The sample consists of over a million clones, 65% to 75% of them appearing once. Specimen: memory CD4+ T cells sorted from blood. These receptors were taken from a man between 18 and 35 years old in good health. Both conserved end residues are part of each CDR3. The D gene is left open where the match is weak. Not all rows give a size; the values are once, few, many and, for expanded clones, a class.

V gene: TRBV7-8; clone size: NA; D gene: TRBD1; J gene: TRBJ1-2; CDR3 DNA: TGTGCCAGCAGCCGGGGACAGGGACAGAACTATGGCTACACCTTC; CDR3 protein: CASSRGQGQNYGYTF
V gene: TRBV2; clone size: NA; D gene: TRBD2; J gene: TRBJ2-2; CDR3 DNA: TGTGCCAGCGGCGGGAGGGCCGGGGGCACCGGGGAGCTGTTTTTT; CDR3 protein: CASGGRAGGTGELFF
V gene: TRBV18; clone size: once; D gene: TRBD2; J gene: TRBJ2-5; CDR3 DNA: TGTGCCAGCTCACCCGGGGGGGAGACCCAGTACTTC; CDR3 protein: CASSPGGETQYF
V gene: TRBV11-3; clone size: NA; D gene: TRBD1; J gene: TRBJ2-7; CDR3 DNA: TGTGCCAGCAGCTTAGGAGCAGGGGGTGAGCAGTACTTC; CDR3 protein: CASSLGAGGEQYF
V gene: TRBV2; clone size: few; D gene: NA; J gene: TRBJ1-3; CDR3 DNA: TGTGCCAGCAGTGTTATCGGCCACTCTGGAAACACCATATATTTT; CDR3 protein: CASSVIGHSGNTIYF
V gene: TRBV7-2; clone size: NA; D gene: NA; J gene: TRBJ2-5; CDR3 DNA: TGTGCCAGCAGCTCCTACGGGCCACAAGAGACCCAGTACTTC; CDR3 protein: CASSSYGPQETQYF
V gene: TRBV5-6; clone size: NA; D gene: NA; J gene: TRBJ2-3; CDR3 DNA: TGTGCCAGCAGGGAAGGGGGAGGGGAGGATACGCAGTATTTT; CDR3 protein: CASREGGGEDTQYF
V gene: TRBV5-6; clone size: NA; D gene: NA; J gene: TRBJ1-5; CDR3 DNA: TGTGCCAGCAGCTTGGGGTGGAATCAGCCCCAGCATTTT; CDR3 protein: CASSLGWNQPQHF
V gene: TRBV30; clone size: NA; D gene: NA; J gene: TRBJ2-3; CDR3 DNA: TGTGCCTGGAGTGACAGAAAAACGCAGTATTTT; CDR3 protein: CAWSDRKTQYF
V gene: TRBV19; clone size: once; D gene: NA; J gene: TRBJ1-2; CDR3 DNA: TGTGCCAGTATAGGACAGACCCGCTCCGGCTACACCTTC; CDR3 protein: CASIGQTRSGYTF
V gene: TRBV29-1; clone size: NA; D gene: NA; J gene: TRBJ2-1; CDR3 DNA: TGCAGCGTCAAAACCCAGGGAACGGAGTTCTTC; CDR3 protein: CSVKTQGTEFF
V gene: TRBV19; clone size: NA; D gene: TRBD2; J gene: TRBJ2-6; CDR3 DNA: TGTGCCAGTAGGGGGACTAGCGGGGGTCCTGGGGCCAACGTCCTGACTTTC; CDR3 protein: CASRGTSGGPGANVLTF
V gene: TRBV6-5; clone size: NA; D gene: NA; J gene: TRBJ2-7; CDR3 DNA: TGTGCCAGCAGTTACCGTATTCGCTACGAGCAGTACTTC; CDR3 protein: CASSYRIRYEQYF
V gene: TRBV6-5; clone size: NA; D gene: NA; J gene: TRBJ2-7; CDR3 DNA: TGTGCCAGCAGTTACGGGCCCCAACCTCGCGCCTACGAGCAGTACTTC; CDR3 protein: CASSYGPQPRAYEQYF
V gene: TRBV5-4; clone size: NA; D gene: NA; J gene: TRBJ2-5; CDR3 DNA: TGTGCCAGCAGCTTGATAGATATGCAAGAGACCCAGTACTTC; CDR3 protein: CASSLIDMQETQYF
V gene: TRBV5-1; clone size: NA; D gene: NA; J gene: TRBJ2-5; CDR3 DNA: TGCGCCAGCAGCTCTGAGGGGTTCGGAGAGACCCAGTACTTC; CDR3 protein: CASSSEGFGETQYF
V gene: TRBV19; clone size: once; D gene: TRBD2; J gene: TRBJ2-2; CDR3 DNA: TGTGCCAGTAGCCCTCTAGCGGGGGGGCCGCGAACCGGGGAGCTGTTTTTT; CDR3 protein: CASSPLAGGPRTGELFF
V gene: TRBV5-6; clone size: once; D gene: NA; J gene: TRBJ2-7; CDR3 DNA: TGTGCCAGCAGCTTGGACCCCGCCTACGAGCAGTACTTC; CDR3 protein: CASSLDPAYEQYF
V gene: TRBV9; clone size: NA; D gene: TRBD1; J gene: TRBJ1-2; CDR3 DNA: TGTGCCAGCAGCGTAAGCTTGTGGGACAGTCCTAACTATGGCTACACCTTC; CDR3 protein: CASSVSLWDSPNYGYTF
V gene: TRBV2; clone size: NA; D gene: TRBD1; J gene: TRBJ1-5; CDR3 DNA: TGTGCCAGCAGTGAGGACCGGGACAGCGGGCATTTT; CDR3 protein: CASSEDRDSGHF
V gene: TRBV7-3; clone size: NA; D gene: NA; J gene: TRBJ2-3; CDR3 DNA: TGTGCCAGCAGTGCTAAGGGTGGGGGTACGCAGTATTTT; CDR3 protein: CASSAKGGGTQYF
V gene: TRBV29-1; clone size: NA; D gene: NA; J gene: TRBJ1-1; CDR3 DNA: TGCAGCGGTGTAGGCACTGAAGCTTTCTTT; CDR3 protein: CSGVGTEAFF
V gene: TRBV7-9; clone size: NA; D gene: NA; J gene: TRBJ1-1; CDR3 DNA: TGTGCCAGCAGCTGGGGTGGCGGGGCCGGGAGCACTGAAGCTTTCTTT; CDR3 protein: CASSWGGGAGSTEAFF
V gene: TRBV27; clone size: few; D gene: TRBD1; J gene: TRBJ2-1; CDR3 DNA: TGTGCCAGCAGTAACACAGGGGCCTCCTACAATGAGCAGTTCTTC; CDR3 protein: CASSNTGASYNEQFF
V gene: TRBV19; clone size: NA; D gene: NA; J gene: TRBJ2-7; CDR3 DNA: TGTGCCAGTAGAAGGCAGGAGTGGGACGAGCAGTACTTC; CDR3 protein: CASRRQEWDEQYF
V gene: TRBV18; clone size: NA; D gene: NA; J gene: TRBJ2-3; CDR3 DNA: TGTGCCAGCTCACCCGGCGGGGATACGCAGTATTTT; CDR3 protein: CASSPGGDTQYF
V gene: TRBV2; clone size: NA; D gene: NA; J gene: TRBJ1-5; CDR3 DNA: TGTGCCAGCAGTGATAAGAGGAGACACGGGGACAATCAGCCCCAGCATTTT; CDR3 protein: CASSDKRRHGDNQPQHF
V gene: TRBV6-1; clone size: once; D gene: TRBD1; J gene: TRBJ1-1; CDR3 DNA: TGTGCCAGCAACCCCGGGACAGTCTATAGTGAAGCTTTCTTT; CDR3 protein: CASNPGTVYSEAFF
V gene: TRBV7-2; clone size: NA; D gene: TRBD2; J gene: TRBJ2-3; CDR3 DNA: TGTGCCAGCAGCTTCGGACTAGCGTTGACAGATACGCAGTATTTT; CDR3 protein: CASSFGLALTDTQYF
V gene: TRBV18; clone size: NA; D gene: TRBD1; J gene: TRBJ1-1; CDR3 DNA: TGTGCCAGCTCACGGAAAGACAGGGATGAAGCTTTCTTT; CDR3 protein: CASSRKDRDEAFF
V gene: TRBV2; clone size: NA; D gene: TRBD2; J gene: TRBJ2-1; CDR3 DNA: TGTGCCAGCAGAGGGACTAGCGGTTACAATGAGCAGTTCTTC; CDR3 protein: CASRGTSGYNEQFF
V gene: TRBV10-3; clone size: NA; D gene: NA; J gene: TRBJ1-2; CDR3 DNA: TGTGCCATCAGTGAGTCCCGGGGGCTTGAATACTATGGCTACACCTTC; CDR3 protein: CAISESRGLEYYGYTF
V gene: TRBV4-1; clone size: NA; D gene: NA; J gene: TRBJ1-6; CDR3 DNA: TGCGCCAGCAGCCAAGATGGAGATACACCCCTCCACTTT; CDR3 protein: CASSQDGDTPLHF
V gene: TRBV29-1; clone size: NA; D gene: TRBD1; J gene: TRBJ1-2; CDR3 DNA: TGCAGCGCCGGGACAGGGGCTGGCTACACCTTC; CDR3 protein: CSAGTGAGYTF
V gene: TRBV19; clone size: few; D gene: NA; J gene: TRBJ2-7; CDR3 DNA: TGTGCCAGTAGTATTGCGAGCGAGCAGTACTTC; CDR3 protein: CASSIASEQYF
V gene: TRBV5-1; clone size: few; D gene: NA; J gene: TRBJ1-1; CDR3 DNA: TGCGCCAGCAGCTATGGAGAGAACACTGAAGCTTTCTTT; CDR3 protein: CASSYGENTEAFF
V gene: TRBV30; clone size: NA; D gene: NA; J gene: TRBJ1-6; CDR3 DNA: TGTGCCTGCAAAGGGGGGTCCTATAATTCACCCCTCCACTTT; CDR3 protein: CACKGGSYNSPLHF
V gene: TRBV6-5; clone size: NA; D gene: NA; J gene: TRBJ1-3; CDR3 DNA: TGTGCCAGCAGAAACGGGGCCTCGGCCGGAAACACCATATATTTT; CDR3 protein: CASRNGASAGNTIYF
V gene: TRBV5-5; clone size: NA; D gene: NA; J gene: TRBJ1-2; CDR3 DNA: TGTGCCAGCAGCTCAGGACGGAACCTCTATGGCTACACCTTC; CDR3 protein: CASSSGRNLYGYTF
V gene: TRBV5-1; clone size: NA; D gene: TRBD2; J gene: TRBJ2-3; CDR3 DNA: TGCGCCAGCAGCAACCGACTAGCGGGAGGACTAGATACGCAGTATTTT; CDR3 protein: CASSNRLAGGLDTQYF
V gene: TRBV29-1; clone size: NA; D gene: NA; J gene: TRBJ1-1; CDR3 DNA: TGCAGCGGGGGTGGCATGAACACTGAAGCTTTCTTT; CDR3 protein: CSGGGMNTEAFF
V gene: TRBV6-1; clone size: few; D gene: NA; J gene: TRBJ1-1; CDR3 DNA: TGTGCCGGTAGGGACGGTATGAACACTGAAGCTTTCTTT; CDR3 protein: CAGRDGMNTEAFF
V gene: TRBV28; clone size: once; D gene: TRBD1; J gene: TRBJ1-5; CDR3 DNA: TGTGCCAGCAGTTTACAGGGGGAAACTCAGCCCCAGCATTTT; CDR3 protein: CASSLQGETQPQHF